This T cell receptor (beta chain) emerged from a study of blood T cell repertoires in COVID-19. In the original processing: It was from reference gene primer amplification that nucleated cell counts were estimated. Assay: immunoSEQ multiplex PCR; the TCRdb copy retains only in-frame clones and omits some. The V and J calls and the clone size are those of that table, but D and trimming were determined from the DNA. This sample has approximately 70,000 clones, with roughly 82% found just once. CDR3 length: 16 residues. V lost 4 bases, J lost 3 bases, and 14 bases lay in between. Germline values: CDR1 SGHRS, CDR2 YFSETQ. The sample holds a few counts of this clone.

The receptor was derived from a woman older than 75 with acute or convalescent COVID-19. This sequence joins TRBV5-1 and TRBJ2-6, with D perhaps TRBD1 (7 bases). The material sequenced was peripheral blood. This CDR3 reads CASSTRGVSGANVLTF. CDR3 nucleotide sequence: TGCGCCAGCAGCACCAGGGGGGTGAGTGGGGCCAACGTCCTGACTTTC.